This TCR beta chain was captured by sequencing in a study of cytomegalovirus exposure and HLA in healthy donors. Trimming shortened V by 2 bases and J by 6 bases, and 8 bases separated the two germline ends. The CDR3 extends over 13 amino acids. The germline gives CDR1 SGDLS, CDR2 YYNGEE. The PCR made use of 60 Vbeta and 13 Jbeta primers. TCRdb's copy holds only in-frame clones and misses some; the assay was immunoSEQ multiplex PCR. Among approximately 150,000 clones listed, around 78% were seen once. This clone was counted a few times. Its antigen remains unidentified. Study-wide findings and caveats: A few CMV-associated chains were confirmed in vitro to be specific for CMV antigens. Among the sequence variants, a highly shared cluster was likely an artifact of sequencing.

This receptor was identified in a woman aged 35 to 49 in good health and CMV-seronegative. Sequenced: PBMCs. The V gene is TRBV9, the J gene TRBJ2-2; D is uncertain. As DNA, the CDR3 is TGTGCCAGCAGCGTTCTTGCGGCCGGGGAGCTGTTTTTT. This gives the protein CASSVLAAGELFF. Filled out from reference TRBV9 and TRBJ2-2, the complete variable domain reads DSGVTQTPKHLITATGQRVTLRCSPRSGDLSVYWYQQSLDQGLQFLIQYYNGEERAKGNILERFSAQQFPDLHSELNLSSLELGDSALYFCASSVLAAGELFFGEGSRLTVL.